This T cell receptor beta chain stems from a study of blood T cell repertoires in COVID-19. In the study overall: The samples span acute and convalescent COVID-19 from the United States, Italy and Spain. PBMCs, B-cell-depleted T cells, or T cells were the source of the cDNA or gDNA that made up the material.

The table lists this clone with a few counts. In the original analysis: Amplified reference gene primers provided the basis for estimating nucleated cell counts. TCRdb's copy holds only in-frame clones and misses some; the assay was immunoSEQ multiplex PCR. Clone size and the V and J calls come from that table; the DNA yielded D and trimming. Among about 300,000 clones, roughly 91% were seen once, and the ten largest hold 2.9%. CDR3 length: 13 amino acids. Per germline, CDR1 MDHEN and CDR2 SYDVKM. V was clipped by 4 bases and J by 3 bases, with 7 bases between them. Within 2 weeks of study entry, exposed participants had contacted a PCR-confirmed or clinician-diagnosed COVID-19 case.

The chain employs TRBV28 and TRBJ1-5, with no clear D. Sequenced material: PBMCs or T cells enriched from blood (not recorded which). The receptor's source is a woman aged 45-65 years who had been exposed to COVID-19. The CDR3 nucleotides read TGTGCCAGCAGTTCAGACACCAATCAGCCCCAGCATTTT. It translates to CASSSDTNQPQHF.